The rows below give T cell receptor beta chains drawn from one sample of a study of cytomegalovirus exposure and HLA in healthy donors. Method: immunoSEQ multiplex PCR; TCRdb's copy keeps in-frame clones and lacks some. The sample lists 110,000 to 150,000 clones, roughly 80% seen once, with 2.5% to 3.5% in the top ten. Sequenced input: PBMCs. The source is a female donor in good health and CMV-seronegative. Both conserved end residues are part of each CDR3. The D gene is left open where the match is weak. For some rows the clone size is stated as once, few or many, or as a class when expanded; others skip it.

v_call: TRBV18; j_call: TRBJ1-2; clone_size: NA; d_call: NA; cdr3_length: 14; cdr3_aa: CASSTDSSNYGYTF; cdr3_nt: TGTGCCAGCTCTACCGACAGTTCCAACTATGGCTACACCTTC
v_call: TRBV28; j_call: TRBJ2-7; clone_size: NA; d_call: TRBD2; cdr3_length: 14; cdr3_aa: CASRTGLGGYEQYF; cdr3_nt: TGTGCCAGCAGGACGGGACTAGGAGGGTACGAGCAGTACTTC
v_call: TRBV5-5; j_call: TRBJ1-4; clone_size: NA; d_call: TRBD1; cdr3_length: 14; cdr3_aa: CASSLQGAREKLFF; cdr3_nt: TGTGCCAGCAGCTTGCAGGGGGCGAGGGAAAAACTGTTTTTT
v_call: TRBV7-8; j_call: TRBJ1-6; clone_size: NA; d_call: NA; cdr3_length: 14; cdr3_aa: CASSLSAWASPLHF; cdr3_nt: TGTGCCAGCAGCTTAAGTGCGTGGGCCTCACCCCTCCACTTT
v_call: TRBV5-6; j_call: TRBJ2-7; clone_size: NA; d_call: NA; cdr3_length: 13; cdr3_aa: CASSVTLAYEQYF; cdr3_nt: TGTGCCAGCAGCGTGACACTCGCCTACGAGCAGTACTTC
v_call: TRBV27; j_call: TRBJ1-2; clone_size: NA; d_call: NA; cdr3_length: 15; cdr3_aa: CASRGGRRNLGGYTF; cdr3_nt: TGTGCCAGCAGGGGGGGTAGACGGAACCTTGGTGGCTACACCTTC
v_call: TRBV2; j_call: TRBJ1-4; clone_size: few; d_call: NA; cdr3_length: 12; cdr3_aa: CASEPQGEKLFF; cdr3_nt: TGTGCCAGCGAACCCCAGGGAGAAAAACTGTTTTTT
v_call: TRBV7-9; j_call: TRBJ1-4; clone_size: NA; d_call: NA; cdr3_length: 16; cdr3_aa: CASSHNETATNEKLFF; cdr3_nt: TGTGCCAGCAGCCACAACGAAACAGCAACTAATGAAAAACTGTTTTTT
v_call: TRBV4-1; j_call: TRBJ2-1; clone_size: once; d_call: TRBD2; cdr3_length: 16; cdr3_aa: CASSQESSAGGVEQFF; cdr3_nt: TGCGCCAGCAGCCAAGAGTCCTCAGCGGGGGGGGTTGAGCAGTTCTTC
v_call: TRBV7-2; j_call: TRBJ1-2; clone_size: NA; d_call: NA; cdr3_length: 15; cdr3_aa: CASSLVMGRDYGYTF; cdr3_nt: TGTGCCAGCAGCTTAGTTATGGGCAGGGACTATGGCTACACCTTC
v_call: TRBV30; j_call: TRBJ2-7; clone_size: NA; d_call: TRBD2; cdr3_length: 12; cdr3_aa: CAWGRGPHEQYF; cdr3_nt: TGTGCCTGGGGGAGGGGTCCCCACGAGCAGTACTTC
v_call: TRBV4-1; j_call: TRBJ1-4; clone_size: NA; d_call: NA; cdr3_length: 13; cdr3_aa: CASSQGSGEKLFF; cdr3_nt: TGCGCCAGCAGCCAAGGGTCCGGTGAAAAACTGTTTTTT
v_call: TRBV7-8; j_call: TRBJ2-3; clone_size: NA; d_call: TRBD2; cdr3_length: 16; cdr3_aa: CASSQLSGRMEDTQYF; cdr3_nt: TGTGCCAGCAGCCAGCTTAGCGGGAGAATGGAAGATACGCAGTATTTT
v_call: TRBV7-9; j_call: TRBJ1-4; clone_size: NA; d_call: NA; cdr3_length: 14; cdr3_aa: CASSLVSTNEKLFF; cdr3_nt: TGTGCCAGCAGCTTAGTCTCAACTAATGAAAAACTGTTTTTT
v_call: TRBV11-2; j_call: TRBJ2-3; clone_size: NA; d_call: NA; cdr3_length: 13; cdr3_aa: CASSWVRGDTQYF; cdr3_nt: TGTGCCAGCAGCTGGGTTCGGGGAGATACGCAGTATTTT
v_call: TRBV5-6; j_call: TRBJ2-3; clone_size: NA; d_call: TRBD2; cdr3_length: 15; cdr3_aa: CASSVLAGLTDTQYF; cdr3_nt: TGTGCCAGCAGCGTACTAGCGGGGCTAACAGATACGCAGTATTTT
v_call: TRBV9; j_call: TRBJ1-1; clone_size: once; d_call: NA; cdr3_length: 14; cdr3_aa: CASSVGLSNTEAFF; cdr3_nt: TGTGCCAGCAGCGTAGGACTGTCGAACACTGAAGCTTTCTTT
v_call: TRBV5-3; j_call: TRBJ2-5; clone_size: NA; d_call: NA; cdr3_length: 11; cdr3_aa: CARSSTETQYF; cdr3_nt: TGTGCCAGAAGCTCTACAGAGACCCAGTACTTC
v_call: TRBV7-2; j_call: TRBJ1-5; clone_size: NA; d_call: NA; cdr3_length: 16; cdr3_aa: CASSRGGELGNQPQHF; cdr3_nt: TGTGCCAGCAGCCGTGGCGGGGAACTAGGGAATCAGCCCCAGCATTTT
v_call: TRBV7-6; j_call: TRBJ2-7; clone_size: NA; d_call: TRBD2; cdr3_length: 18; cdr3_aa: CASSLGAGSLAASYEQYF; cdr3_nt: TGTGCCAGCAGCTTAGGGGCTGGAAGTCTAGCGGCCTCCTACGAGCAGTACTTC
v_call: TRBV19; j_call: TRBJ1-4; clone_size: few; d_call: NA; cdr3_length: 13; cdr3_aa: CASSHREGEKLFF; cdr3_nt: TGTGCCAGTAGTCACAGGGAGGGAGAAAAACTGTTTTTT
v_call: TRBV6-1; j_call: TRBJ2-1; clone_size: many; d_call: NA; cdr3_length: 13; cdr3_aa: CASSDPGLDEQFF; cdr3_nt: TGTGCCAGCAGTGACCCGGGACTTGATGAGCAGTTCTTC
v_call: TRBV10-1; j_call: TRBJ2-3; clone_size: NA; d_call: NA; cdr3_length: 12; cdr3_aa: CASGQFTDTQYF; cdr3_nt: TGCGCCAGCGGACAATTCACAGATACGCAGTATTTT
v_call: TRBV4-3; j_call: TRBJ1-2; clone_size: NA; d_call: NA; cdr3_length: 16; cdr3_aa: CASSQDTTAGDYGYTF; cdr3_nt: TGCGCCAGCAGCCAAGATACGACAGCAGGGGACTATGGCTACACCTTC
v_call: TRBV19; j_call: TRBJ2-7; clone_size: NA; d_call: TRBD1; cdr3_length: 14; cdr3_aa: CASSTGTGRNEQYF; cdr3_nt: TGTGCCAGTAGTACCGGGACAGGGAGGAACGAGCAGTACTTC
v_call: TRBV27; j_call: TRBJ1-1; clone_size: once; d_call: NA; cdr3_length: 13; cdr3_aa: CASSWGGNTEAFF; cdr3_nt: TGTGCCAGCAGTTGGGGGGGGAACACTGAAGCTTTCTTT
v_call: TRBV2; j_call: TRBJ2-7; clone_size: few; d_call: NA; cdr3_length: 15; cdr3_aa: CASHIRASNIYEQYF; cdr3_nt: TGTGCCAGCCATATCAGGGCTTCCAATATATACGAGCAGTACTTC
v_call: TRBV7-2; j_call: TRBJ2-7; clone_size: NA; d_call: NA; cdr3_length: 14; cdr3_aa: CASSFRLTGYEQYF; cdr3_nt: TGTGCCAGCAGCTTTAGACTTACCGGCTACGAGCAGTACTTC
v_call: TRBV13; j_call: TRBJ1-2; clone_size: NA; d_call: NA; cdr3_length: 16; cdr3_aa: CASSLGMGRPNYGYTF; cdr3_nt: TGTGCCAGCAGCTTAGGCATGGGGAGGCCTAACTATGGCTACACCTTC
v_call: TRBV11-2; j_call: TRBJ1-2; clone_size: NA; d_call: NA; cdr3_length: 14; cdr3_aa: CASSLWSRGDGYTF; cdr3_nt: TGTGCCAGCAGCTTATGGTCCAGGGGAGATGGCTACACCTTC
v_call: TRBV5-6; j_call: TRBJ1-3; clone_size: NA; d_call: NA; cdr3_length: 15; cdr3_aa: CASSLLPSSGNTIYF; cdr3_nt: TGTGCCAGCAGCTTGCTCCCGAGCTCTGGAAACACCATATATTTT
v_call: TRBV7-9; j_call: TRBJ1-4; clone_size: few; d_call: TRBD1; cdr3_length: 15; cdr3_aa: CASSLTGGVNEKLFF; cdr3_nt: TGTGCCAGCAGCTTAACAGGGGGTGTTAATGAAAAACTGTTTTTT
v_call: TRBV5-1; j_call: TRBJ2-7; clone_size: few; d_call: NA; cdr3_length: 14; cdr3_aa: CASSLEGFGYEQYF; cdr3_nt: TGCGCCAGCAGCTTGGAGGGGTTCGGCTACGAGCAGTACTTC
v_call: TRBV7-6; j_call: TRBJ2-7; clone_size: NA; d_call: NA; cdr3_length: 15; cdr3_aa: CASSDSGLASYEQYF; cdr3_nt: TGTGCCAGCAGCGACTCCGGATTAGCGTCCTACGAGCAGTACTTC
v_call: TRBV30; j_call: TRBJ1-5; clone_size: NA; d_call: TRBD1; cdr3_length: 15; cdr3_aa: CAWGGQGIGNQPQHF; cdr3_nt: TGTGCCTGGGGGGGACAGGGAATCGGAAATCAGCCCCAGCATTTT
v_call: TRBV30; j_call: TRBJ1-4; clone_size: NA; d_call: TRBD1; cdr3_length: 16; cdr3_aa: CAWSVGTGGRKEKLFF; cdr3_nt: TGTGCCTGGAGTGTTGGGACAGGGGGTAGAAAGGAAAAACTGTTTTTT
v_call: TRBV2; j_call: TRBJ2-5; clone_size: NA; d_call: TRBD2; cdr3_length: 14; cdr3_aa: CATRGGATGETQYF; cdr3_nt: TGTGCCACCCGCGGGGGGGCGACAGGAGAGACCCAGTACTTC
v_call: TRBV7-6; j_call: TRBJ2-1; clone_size: NA; d_call: TRBD2; cdr3_length: 15; cdr3_aa: CASRPEGTTVSEQFF; cdr3_nt: TGTGCCAGCAGGCCCGAGGGGACTACGGTATCTGAGCAGTTCTTC
v_call: TRBV7-2; j_call: TRBJ2-3; clone_size: once; d_call: TRBD2; cdr3_length: 15; cdr3_aa: CASSLGGRSTDTQYF; cdr3_nt: TGTGCCAGCAGCTTAGGCGGGAGGAGCACAGATACGCAGTATTTT
v_call: TRBV4-3; j_call: TRBJ2-7; clone_size: NA; d_call: TRBD1; cdr3_length: 16; cdr3_aa: CASSQAWGQGPYEQYF; cdr3_nt: TGCGCCAGCAGCCAAGCTTGGGGACAGGGTCCGTACGAGCAGTACTTC
v_call: TRBV27; j_call: TRBJ1-5; clone_size: NA; d_call: NA; cdr3_length: 13; cdr3_aa: CASSWRIDQPQHF; cdr3_nt: TGTGCCAGCAGTTGGCGGATTGATCAGCCCCAGCATTTT
v_call: TRBV19; j_call: TRBJ2-2; clone_size: once; d_call: NA; cdr3_length: 16; cdr3_aa: CASSIRRSLNTGELFF; cdr3_nt: TGTGCCAGTAGTATAAGGAGATCGCTGAACACCGGGGAGCTGTTTTTT
v_call: TRBV18; j_call: TRBJ2-3; clone_size: NA; d_call: TRBD1; cdr3_length: 16; cdr3_aa: CASSLTGTGSTDTQYF; cdr3_nt: TGTGCCAGCTCACTAACCGGGACAGGGAGCACAGATACGCAGTATTTT
v_call: TRBV27; j_call: TRBJ1-5; clone_size: NA; d_call: NA; cdr3_length: 13; cdr3_aa: CASSFRGNQPQHF; cdr3_nt: TGTGCCAGCAGTTTTCGGGGAAATCAGCCCCAGCATTTT
v_call: TRBV5-6; j_call: TRBJ1-2; clone_size: NA; d_call: NA; cdr3_length: 15; cdr3_aa: CASSLARGAFLGYTF; cdr3_nt: TGTGCCAGCAGCTTAGCAAGGGGTGCCTTCCTCGGCTACACCTTC
v_call: TRBV7-2; j_call: TRBJ2-7; clone_size: NA; d_call: NA; cdr3_length: 14; cdr3_aa: CASSLLGGSYEQYF; cdr3_nt: TGTGCCAGCAGCTTGCTGGGGGGCTCCTACGAGCAGTACTTC
v_call: TRBV5-1; j_call: TRBJ2-7; clone_size: NA; d_call: TRBD1; cdr3_length: 14; cdr3_aa: CASSLDGTGYEQYF; cdr3_nt: TGCGCCAGCAGCTTGGACGGGACAGGGTACGAGCAGTACTTC
v_call: TRBV5-5; j_call: TRBJ2-5; clone_size: NA; d_call: TRBD2; cdr3_length: 14; cdr3_aa: CASSPSGSKETQYF; cdr3_nt: TGTGCCAGCAGCCCTAGCGGGAGCAAGGAGACCCAGTACTTC
v_call: TRBV7-2; j_call: TRBJ2-7; clone_size: NA; d_call: NA; cdr3_length: 14; cdr3_aa: CASSLLPESYEQYF; cdr3_nt: TGTGCCAGCAGCTTATTACCGGAGTCCTACGAGCAGTACTTC
v_call: TRBV27; j_call: TRBJ2-7; clone_size: few; d_call: NA; cdr3_length: 14; cdr3_aa: CASSFSSGSYEQYF; cdr3_nt: TGTGCCAGCAGTTTCTCCAGCGGCTCCTACGAGCAGTACTTC
v_call: TRBV5-6; j_call: TRBJ2-5; clone_size: NA; d_call: NA; cdr3_length: 13; cdr3_aa: CASSGRAVETQYF; cdr3_nt: TGTGCCAGCAGCGGGCGGGCAGTAGAGACCCAGTACTTC